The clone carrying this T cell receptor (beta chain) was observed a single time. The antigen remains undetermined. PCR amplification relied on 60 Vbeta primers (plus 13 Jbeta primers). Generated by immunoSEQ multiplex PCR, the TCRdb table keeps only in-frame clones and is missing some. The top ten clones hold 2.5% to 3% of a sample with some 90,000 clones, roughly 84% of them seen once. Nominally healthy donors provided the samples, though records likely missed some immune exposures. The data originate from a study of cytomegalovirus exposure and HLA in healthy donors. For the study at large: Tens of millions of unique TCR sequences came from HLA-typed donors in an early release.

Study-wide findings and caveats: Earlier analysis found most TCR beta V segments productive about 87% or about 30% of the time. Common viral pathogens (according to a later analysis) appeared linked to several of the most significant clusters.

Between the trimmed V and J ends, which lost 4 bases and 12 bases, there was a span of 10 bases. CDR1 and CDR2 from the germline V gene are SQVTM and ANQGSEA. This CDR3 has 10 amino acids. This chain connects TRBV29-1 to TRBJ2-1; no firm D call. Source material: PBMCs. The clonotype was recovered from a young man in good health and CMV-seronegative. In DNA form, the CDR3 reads TGCAGCGTTGGGGCCCTGGGGCAGTTCTTC. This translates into CSVGALGQFF.